This T cell receptor beta chain stems from a study of blood T cell repertoires in COVID-19. Looking at the study overall: In each case, the material was cDNA or gDNA derived from T cells, B-cell-depleted T cells, or PBMCs.

Assay used: immunoSEQ multiplex PCR; TCRdb lists only in-frame clones, some missing. The data hold approximately 170,000 clones, with about nine tenths observed a single time. Deletions cut 10 bases from V and 0 bases from J, with 12 bases between. CDR1 is WNHNN, CDR2 SYGVQD, per germline (reference sequence). This CDR3 is built from 13 residues. Sequencing was performed on peripheral blood. The chain combines TRBV10-1 with TRBJ1-1, with D tentatively TRBD1 (6 bases). The clonotype originates from a man aged 18 to 30 who had recovered from COVID-19. The DNA of the CDR3 is TGCGCCACTCGGACAGCTCTGAACACTGAAGCTTTCTTT. It encodes CATRTALNTEAFF.